This T cell receptor (beta chain) came from a study of regulatory T cells in long-lasting Graves disease (dated by TCRdb to the early 2020s). Turning to the overall study: Patients with newly diagnosed Graves' disease had been on antithyroid drugs for under 3 months. Patients with persistent Graves' disease were compared with patients with newly diagnosed Graves' disease using TCR sequencing and RNA sequencing of peripheral blood. The study was conducted in China and was registered as a clinical trial. A total of some 35 samples underwent TCR sequencing, from about 13 patients with persistent Graves' disease and around 20 patients with newly diagnosed Graves' disease. Beyond this particular receptor, the publication reports: Patients with persistent disease shared more public clonotypes (fewer than 3,000) than newly diagnosed patients did (more than 900). Compared with newly diagnosed patients, persistent Graves' disease patients had lower TCR Shannon entropy and fewer highly expanded clones, which suggests clonal expansion. Persistent disease showed preferential use of TRBV28, TRBJ1-2 and TRBJ2-5, whereas newly diagnosed disease favored TRBV20-1 and TRBJ2-1. The authors noted that the small sample size was a limitation that may lower accuracy. Sequencing and analysis were limited to the TCR beta chain. The study examined only peripheral blood because the primary lesion, thyroid tissue, could not be accessed.

This clonotype was recorded at least ten times. No antigen is known for it. Base qualities are not at hand, and no much larger clone is one base apart. CDR1 SGDLS and CDR2 YYNGEE are derived from the germline V gene. From cysteine to phenylalanine, the CDR3 is 16 amino acids long. Here the CDR3 DNA is all that survives: 48 bases in frame from base 1. Germline trimming: 3 bases from V, 9 bases from J; junction bases outside gene matches: 14. The receptor library was made with multiplex PCR. The run used an Illumina HiSeq 4000. TCR beta libraries were built with iRepertoire HTBI primers and Arm-PCR amplification of CDR3 regions. PCR products were gel purified before sequencing. The paper's data handling went like this. Gene usage analysis of CDR3 amino acid clonotypes relied on the 62 TRBV and around 13 TRBJ segments identified across samples. COPE and FqMerger were used to merge the filtered high-quality paired reads into contigs. BLAST was used to align contigs to IMGT TRBV, TRBD and TRBJ reference genes, with CDR3 defined following IMGT. Any clonotype with a frequency above 0.1% was counted as a highly expanded clone. Shannon entropy served as the measure of repertoire diversity, while the Gini coefficient captured V-J evenness. Public clonotypes were defined as clonotypes shared by more than one individual. TCRdb itself trimmed the public reads at Q25 with fastp, ran MiXCR and retained productive beta chains. Each record represents a unique CDR3 protein, reported with the most common genes and DNA among its rows. TCRdb, rather than the study authors, made the V and J calls. The sample yields a few hundred thousand distinct CDR3 sequences; 18% were counted once. Less than 15% of the sample belongs to the ten largest clones.

The intended sense of this specimen's time point label: newly diagnosed GD, antithyroid drugs for less than 3 months. For both TCR sequencing and RNA sequencing, RNA was extracted from PBMCs in TRIzol. The diagnosis of Graves' disease was made according to American Thyroid Association guidelines. Patients were recruited from an endocrinology department in Xi'an, China. From each patient, 8 to 10 milliliters of peripheral blood was collected into an EDTA anticoagulant tube. Ficoll Paque Plus density gradient separation was used to isolate PBMCs, and no further T cell sorting was performed. An Agilent 2100 Bioanalyzer and agarose gel were used to assess RNA quality, and a NanoDrop 2000 was used to measure RNA concentration. The data also belong to a second study, concerning T cells in Graves' hyperthyroidism and ophthalmopathy. As the second paper documents: Stable Graves' hyperthyroidism was defined as the absence of progression to ophthalmopathy over 18 months of follow-up. Hyperthyroidism patients were newly diagnosed, with disease duration under 2 months, and aged 18 to 65 years. Patients with uncontrolled infections, other autoimmune diseases, pregnancy or lactation were excluded. Clinical symptoms, serum thyroxine and TRAb, thyroid ultrasound, and orbital computed tomography formed the basis for the diagnoses. The TCR CDR3 was subjected to a first round of RT-PCR using the HTBI primer set and the Qiagen OneStep RT-PCR kit. Blood samples also contained most of the expanded thyroid clonotypes (frequency above 0.001), which suggests that blood repertoires may reflect thyroid immune responses. A model built on a 13 V-J signature distinguished ophthalmopathy from stable hyperthyroidism, reaching roughly 88% sensitivity and 81.08% specificity in cross-validation and 80%/75% in testing. In validation, the model predicted progression to ophthalmopathy a median of roughly six months before onset, with approximately 70% sensitivity and 72.22% specificity. TCR V-J signatures able to tell the groups apart were searched for in a discovery cohort of about a hundred patients, of whom approximately 40 had Graves' ophthalmopathy and around 56 had stable Graves' hyperthyroidism. Whether ophthalmopathy could be predicted prospectively was tested in an independent validation cohort made up of about 20 hyperthyroidism patients plus 17 patients who later progressed to ophthalmopathy. For training and testing, the 100 or so patients in the discovery cohort were randomly divided in a 7:3 ratio. Thyroid tissue and blood T-cell repertoires from about six Graves' hyperthyroidism patients were also compared in the study. Following sampling, methimazole starting at 30 mg daily was given to hyperthyroidism patients, and high-dose intravenous methylprednisolone was given to ophthalmopathy patients. The libraries were constructed in a second round of multiplex PCR and then size-selected and purified. The libraries were sequenced on an Illumina HiSeq2000 using paired-end 100 bp reads. SOAPnuke was used to process the raw data, throwing out any read that contained adapters or uncalled bases, had a mean Phred below 15, or lacked an exact constant-primer or identifier match. COPE v1.2.5 was used to merge the high-quality paired reads, and each unique nucleotide sequence was defined as a clonotype. Clonotypes were aligned to IMGT TRBV, TRBD and TRBJ reference segments using MiTCR v1.1. The analysis included only V-J combinations with a frequency above 0.0001, which together covered approximately 99% of the repertoires. The TCS score was defined as F50 (clonal expansion) divided by E x V (chaos), with BLOSUM62-based TCRdist calculated between CDR3 peptides within each V-J. Welch's t-statistics and random forest reduced fewer than 550 V-J features to under 15, which were used in a naive Bayes classifier (R e1071). No statistical method was used to set the sample size in advance, and investigators knew the group allocation. The paper describes TCR Vbeta CDR3 sequencing of 140 or so peripheral blood samples, made up of some 42 ophthalmopathy patients, roughly 80 hyperthyroidism patients and roughly 17 progressor patients.

The receptor chain draws on TRBV9 and TRBJ1-2; 10 central nucleotides agree with TRBD1. This material consisted of peripheral blood mononuclear cells (PBMCs), taken at new diagnosis, from a patient treated with antithyroid drugs. This clonotype was obtained from a woman aged 30 to 39 with Graves disease. Donor details come from another sample of the same person, matched by shared clones. The nucleotide sequence reads as follows: TGTGCCAGCAGCGCCCGACACTTGGGGACAGGGGAGCGCTACACCTTC. It codes for CASSARHLGTGERYTF.